This T cell receptor beta chain is drawn from a study of T cells in Graves' hyperthyroidism and ophthalmopathy. Study results and limitations: Most clonotypes expanded in thyroid above 0.001 were likewise present in blood. Ophthalmopathy, as predicted by the model, came a median roughly 6.5 months after the prediction.

The V gene lost 3 bases and the J gene lost 1 base, with 6 bases spanning the gap. CDR1 and CDR2 (germline): MNHNS, SASEGT. This CDR3 comprises 14 residues. This clonotype was recorded many times. The antigen is undetermined. Amplification yielded TCR beta CDR3 regions, with RNA transcripts as the source. HTBI primers drove first-round RT-PCR of the TCR CDR3. MiXCR, run by TCRdb on the multiplex PCR reads, gives a single entry per CDR3 protein. The sample holds about 330,000 distinct CDR3 sequences, about 13% seen once. This sample holds PBMCs from 10 ml fresh peripheral blood. This sequence joins TRBV6-1 and TRBJ2-2, with unresolved D. This TCR was recovered from a middle-aged woman with Graves' ophthalmopathy. The sample taken for sequencing was blood. CDR3 amino acids: CASSDAGNTGELFF. CDR3 DNA: TGTGCCAGCAGTGACGCAGGGAACACCGGGGAGCTGTTTTTT.